Described below is a single T cell receptor beta chain sequence and its context. What it recognizes is unknown. The data stem from a study of neoadjuvant anti-PD-1 for oral cavity cancer. Study observations and caveats: Post-nivolumab, blood T cell clonality was significantly elevated in non-responders.

The germline CDR1 and CDR2 sequences are SGDLS and YYNGEE. The V end was cut by 5 bases, the J end by 11 bases, with 24 bases between. This CDR3 comprises 15 residues. Repertoires were generated with immunoSEQ multiplex PCR, while TCRdb's copy carries only in-frame clones and drops some. The sample consists of thousands of clones, 74% of them appearing once. The chain combines TRBV9 with TRBJ2-3, with D possibly being TRBD1 (7 bases). The sequences come from PBMCs, collected before nivolumab (anti-PD-1) treatment. The sequence was obtained from a person between 35 and 79 years old with oral cavity squamous cell carcinoma. This CDR3 is CASSVGDRDVGGQYF. The CDR3 DNA follows: TGTGCCAGCAGTGTGGGTGACAGGGATGTCGGGGGGCAGTATTTT.